The 13 T cell receptor beta chains in this list originate from one sample, sequenced in a study of cytomegalovirus exposure and HLA in healthy donors. PCR used 60 Vbeta primers and 13 Jbeta primers. The method was immunoSEQ multiplex PCR; TCRdb's version includes in-frame clones alone and lacks a portion of them. The sample lists about 65,000 clones; 70% to 85% were seen once. Sequencing was performed on PBMCs. These receptors all stem from a girl aged 5-17 years in good health and CMV-seropositive.

The chain is built from TRBV27 and TRBJ1-2; tentatively, D is TRBD1 (5 bases). The V end lost 3 bases, the J end lost 7 bases, and 12 bases lay between the germline ends. The CDR3 loop spans 13 amino acids. CDR1 is MNHEY and CDR2 is SMNVEV in the germline V gene (reference sequence). The CDR3, as DNA: TGTGCCAGCAGTTTCGGAGGGGCAAGTGGCTACACCTTC. As protein: CASSFGGASGYTF.

A word on this clone: This likely stems from a read error, as it lies one base from a far larger clone. The chain carries TRBV5-5 and TRBJ2-2; no reliable D call. V was pared by 4 bases and J by 5 bases, with 6 bases between. The CDR3 runs 12 residues. Germline lookup yields CDR1 SGHKS and CDR2 YYEKEE (reference sequence). CDR3 in amino acids: CASSVGTGELFF. The DNA of the CDR3 is TGTGCCAGCAGCGTCGGGACCGGGGAGCTGTTTTTT.

The chain is built from TRBV6-4 and TRBJ2-2; perhaps TRBD1 as D (6 bases). The CDR3 has 13 amino acids. The germline gives CDR1 MRHNA, CDR2 SNTAGT. V was cut by 4 bases and J by 5 bases, with 8 bases left in between. The CDR3 region has the DNA TGTGCCAGCAGTGGTAGGGGGACCGGGGAGCTGTTTTTT. Translating gives CASSGRGTGELFF.

This chain uses TRBV7-2 with TRBJ2-3, with D perhaps matching TRBD2 (6 bases). The CDR3 sequence is 14 residues long. The germline V gene has CDR1 SGHTA and CDR2 FQGNSA. V gave up 5 bases and J gave up 2 bases, with 11 bases separating them. Here the CDR3 reads CASSRSGPTDTQYF. Here the CDR3 DNA reads TGTGCCAGCAGCCGTAGCGGTCCCACAGATACGCAGTATTTT.

The V call is TRBV4-2, the J call TRBJ1-2; TRBD1 is a possible D gene (6 bases). V was clipped by 1 base and J by 1 base, with 16 bases between them. This CDR3 region has 17 residues. CDR1 and CDR2 (germline): LGHNA, YNFKEQ. For the CDR3, the DNA is TGTGCCAGCAGCCAAGTTTCCGGACAGCCTGATAACTATGGCTACACCTTC. Encoded protein: CASSQVSGQPDNYGYTF.

The gene calls are TRBV5-1 and TRBJ1-2, with a possible D match to TRBD1 (6 bases). V lost 2 bases to trimming and J lost 0 bases, with 8 bases between them. Germline CDR1 and CDR2: SGHRS and YFSETQ. This CDR3 contains 14 residues. The CDR3 sequence is CASSFYRANYGYTF. Here the CDR3 DNA reads TGCGCCAGCAGCTTCTACAGGGCTAACTATGGCTACACCTTC.

The rearrangement uses TRBV9 and TRBJ2-1; 9 bases line up with TRBD2. CDR3 size: 20 residues. The trim removed 6 bases at V and 4 bases at J, leaving 23 bases unmatched. The germline CDR1 and CDR2 sequences are SGDLS and YYNGEE. The CDR3 DNA reads as TGTGCCAGCACCGGACCGACCTTGGCGGGAGGGCCGCGGCATTACAATGAGCAGTTCTTC. Its protein is CASTGPTLAGGPRHYNEQFF.

The V call is TRBV6-5, the J call TRBJ1-2; TRBD1 aligns across 7 bases. There are 13 residues in the CDR3. The J segment lost 2 bases and the V segment lost 6 bases, leaving 3 bases of the junction unmatched. CDR1 and CDR2 from the germline V gene are MNHEY and SVGAGI. CDR3 residues: CASRLTGNYGYTF. The CDR3 DNA reads TGTGCCAGCAGACTGACAGGGAACTATGGCTACACCTTC.

The rearrangement joins TRBV7-6 to TRBJ2-1, with 7 bases fitting TRBD2. Losses at the gene ends were 1 base for V and 5 bases for J; bases not matched to a gene: 8. This CDR3 is 16 amino acids long. Germline V gene data show CDR1 as SGHVS and CDR2 as FNYEAQ. The CDR3 nucleotides are TGTGCCAGCAGCTTAGGGGCTAGCGGAAGGAACAATGAGCAGTTCTTC. This codes for CASSLGASGRNNEQFF.

This clone has more than one count but fewer than ten. The chain joins TRBV5-1 to TRBJ1-1; D not resolved. V was cut by 5 bases and J by 0 bases, with 8 bases left in between. Per the germline V gene, CDR1 is SGHRS and CDR2 is YFSETQ. The CDR3 runs 13 residues. DNA for the CDR3: TGCGCCAGCAGAGCGGGGATGAACACTGAAGCTTTCTTT. Translating it yields CASRAGMNTEAFF.

The rearrangement uses TRBV7-9 and TRBJ2-7, with 9 bases lining up with TRBD1. The V gene's germline CDR1 is SEHNR and CDR2 FQNEAQ (reference sequence). CDR3 length equals 16 residues. Trimming at V came to 5 bases and at J to 3 bases, leaving 11 bases not matched to a gene. CDR3: CASSLGGGTGYYEQYF. The CDR3 bases are TGTGCCAGCAGCCTAGGGGGTGGGACAGGGTACTACGAGCAGTACTTC. Complete variable domain (other parts from reference TRBV7-9 and TRBJ2-7): DTGVSQNPRHKITKRGQNVTFRCDPISEHNRLYWYRQTLGQGPEFLTYFQNEAQLEKSRLLSDRFSAERPKGSFSTLEIQRTEQGDSAMYLCASSLGGGTGYYEQYFGPGTRLTVT.

The gene calls are TRBV4-1 and TRBJ2-1, with 13 bases matching TRBD2. Germline V CDR1 and CDR2: MGHRA, YSYEKL. There are 17 residues in the CDR3. Trimming cost V 3 bases and J 7 bases; bases outside gene matches: 9. The CDR3 is CASSQGLLAGGSNEQFF. Written as DNA, the CDR3 is TGCGCCAGCAGCCAGGGATTACTAGCGGGGGGGAGTAATGAGCAGTTCTTC.

In its sample, this clone ranks as medium-sized. The CDR3 DNA reads TGTGCCAGCAGCCTCCTTCCGGGTGTCGAGCAGTACTTC. It encodes CASSLLPGVEQYF. The chain employs TRBV5-5 and TRBJ2-7; D is unresolved. With 4 bases removed from V and 6 bases from J, the gap between germline ends came to 14 bases. The V gene's germline CDR1 is SGHKS and CDR2 YYEKEE (reference sequence). The CDR3 is 13 amino acids. The complete variable domain, with remaining parts taken from reference TRBV5-5 and TRBJ2-7, reads DAGVTQSPTHLIKTRGQQVTLRCSPISGHKSVSWYQQVLGQGPQFIFQYYEKEERGRGNFPDRFSARQFPNYSSELNVNALLLGDSALYLCASSLLPGVEQYFGPGTRLTVT.